These 11 T cell receptor beta chains were all obtained from the same sample, sequenced in a study of radiation and T cells in renal cell carcinoma. Data came from immunoSEQ multiplex PCR; TCRdb stores just in-frame clones and leaves some out. This sample has some 58,000 clones, with roughly four fifths found just once. The time point: blood 2 weeks post-SBRT. Regarding treatment: 15 Gy SBRT to primary tumor, nephrectomy 4 weeks later. The sequencing here drew on blood, taken from a patient whose treatment included radiotherapy and nephrectomy. The receptors stem from a man aged 55 to 70 with renal cell carcinoma.

The V gene is TRBV5-5, the J gene TRBJ1-2; the D gene is possibly TRBD1 (6 bases). Looked up from germline, CDR1 is SGHKS and CDR2 is YYEKEE (reference sequence). Trimming pared 3 bases from V and 3 bases from J, leaving 15 bases between. The CDR3 sequence is 15 residues long. The CDR3 DNA reads as TGTGCCAGCAGCTCGTCGTGGGGGCTTCACTATGGCTACACCTTC. Translation: CASSSSWGLHYGYTF.

The chain carries TRBV6-6 and TRBJ1-2; 9 bases agree with TRBD1. The V segment lost 5 bases and the J segment 2 bases; nucleotides outside the gene matches: 3. The germline V gene has CDR1 MNHNY and CDR2 SVGAGI (reference sequence). The CDR3 covers 14 residues. The chain's CDR3 is CASSQTGGNYGYTF. As DNA, the CDR3 is TGTGCCAGCAGTCAGACAGGGGGAAACTATGGCTACACCTTC.

This clone has just a few counts. CDR3: CASSLAGGLHEQFF. The DNA for the CDR3 is TGTGCCAGCAGCTTAGCGGGGGGGCTCCATGAGCAGTTCTTC. This chain links TRBV7-9 with TRBJ2-1, with a weak D call TRBD2 (7 bases). Germline assignment: CDR1 SEHNR and CDR2 FQNEAQ (reference sequence). The CDR3 runs 14 residues. V shed 0 bases and J shed 8 bases, with 11 bases lying between them. Full variable domain (missing parts from reference TRBV7-9 and TRBJ2-1): DTGVSQNPRHKITKRGQNVTFRCDPISEHNRLYWYRQTLGQGPEFLTYFQNEAQLEKSRLLSDRFSAERPKGSFSTLEIQRTEQGDSAMYLCASSLAGGLHEQFFGPGTRLTVL.

The rearrangement joins TRBV5-1 to TRBJ2-6; D not resolved. Germline values: CDR1 SGHRS, CDR2 YFSETQ. This CDR3 comprises 15 residues. V was clipped by 2 bases and J by 3 bases, with 9 bases between them. The CDR3 coding sequence is TGCGCCAGCAGCTTTGGCGCGTATGGGGCCAACGTCCTGACTTTC. Its translation: CASSFGAYGANVLTF.

The chain joins TRBV9 to TRBJ1-2, with 9 bases matching TRBD1. V lost 0 bases, J lost 6 bases, and 6 bases stayed unmatched. The germline V gene encodes CDR1 SGDLS and CDR2 YYNGEE. This CDR3 spans 15 amino acids. This CDR3 is CASSVVAGTGNGYTF. DNA of the CDR3: TGTGCCAGCAGCGTAGTGGCCGGGACAGGGAATGGCTACACCTTC.

V and J are TRBV6-5 and TRBJ2-3; D is unclear. Germline-derived CDR1 and CDR2 are MNHEY and SVGAGI. Trimming shortened V by 6 bases and J by 1 base, and 11 bases separated the two germline ends. The CDR3 length is 14 residues. The CDR3 sequence is CASRPLLGTDTQYF. The CDR3 DNA sequence: TGTGCCAGCAGGCCCTTGTTAGGCACAGATACGCAGTATTTT.

This rearrangement joins TRBV5-1 to TRBJ2-3; maybe TRBD2 (5 bases). The germline V gene encodes CDR1 SGHRS and CDR2 YFSETQ. This CDR3 region has 14 residues. Trimming pared 5 bases from V and 2 bases from J, leaving 12 bases between. As DNA, the CDR3 is TGCGCCAGCAGTTTTCTAGCATTCACAGATACGCAGTATTTT. Its protein is CASSFLAFTDTQYF.

The chain links TRBV7-2 to TRBJ2-2; D may be TRBD1 (5 bases). Trimming removed 5 bases at V and 6 bases at J, with 10 bases between. Germline V lookup: CDR1 SGHTA, CDR2 FQGNSA. This CDR3 region has 13 residues. CDR3 region: CASSIRGAGELFF. As DNA, the CDR3 is TGTGCCAGCAGCATAAGGGGCGCCGGGGAGCTGTTTTTT.

This rearrangement joins TRBV19 to TRBJ1-1; D perhaps matches TRBD1 (6 bases). The CDR3 runs to 13 residues. With 5 bases removed from V and 1 base from J, the gap between germline ends came to 8 bases. Germline values: CDR1 LNHDA, CDR2 SQIVND (reference sequence). CDR3 sequence: CASSLDRNTEAFF. In DNA, the CDR3 is TGTGCCAGTAGTTTGGACAGGAACACTGAAGCTTTCTTT. The full variable domain, rest sourced from reference TRBV19 and TRBJ1-1, is DGGITQSPKYLFRKEGQNVTLSCEQNLNHDAMYWYRQDPGQGLRLIYYSQIVNDFQKGDIAEGYSVSREKKESFPLTVTSAQKNPTAFYLCASSLDRNTEAFFGQGTRLTVV.

This chain connects TRBV18 to TRBJ1-3; TRBD1 matches at 9 bases. The CDR3 length is 16 residues. Germline lookup yields CDR1 KGHSH and CDR2 LQKENI. The V and J ends lost 6 bases and 5 bases, in that order; junction bases with no gene match: 11. CDR3 coding DNA: TGTGCCAGCTCCCCCACAGGGGGCGAAGTAAGAAACACCATATATTTT. Protein sequence: CASSPTGGEVRNTIYF.

The chain couples TRBV2 to TRBJ2-7, with D perhaps matching TRBD1 (6 bases). The germline V gene encodes CDR1 SNHLY and CDR2 FYNNEI. This CDR3 has 14 amino acids. V lost 7 bases to trimming and J lost 0 bases, with 13 bases between them. DNA of the CDR3: TGTGCCAGCATAGACAGGCCTACCTCCTACGAGCAGTACTTC. Translating it yields CASIDRPTSYEQYF.